This T cell receptor beta chain was sequenced during a study of OX40 agonist ivuxolimab in advanced cancers. A note on the overall study: Ivuxolimab was a fully human IgG2 agonistic monoclonal antibody targeting the costimulatory receptor OX40 (CD134). The monotherapy dose-escalation portion (N ≈ 55 patients) of the phase I ivuxolimab trial is reported in the paper. Prior anti-PD-1, anti-PD-L1 or anti-CTLA-4 therapy was permitted, and checkpoint inhibitors had been received by under 50% of dose-escalation patients. Among the roughly 52 dose-escalation patients, 19 had hepatocellular carcinoma, some 15 melanoma, 9 renal cell carcinoma and 9 head and neck cancer. Partial responses were achieved by three dose-escalation patients, of whom one had hepatocellular carcinoma and two had cutaneous melanoma. A male proportion of around 80% and a mean age of about 60 years, ranging from 23 to 79, were recorded for the dose-escalation cohort. Intravenous ivuxolimab was administered to patients every 2 weeks at six dose levels: 0.01, 0.1, 0.3, 1.5, 3 and 10 mg/kg. The purpose of peripheral TCRbeta sequencing was to test whether ivuxolimab changed TCR sequence diversity and led to clonal T-cell expansion.

The trial excluded patients who had a history of autoimmune disease or who were on systemic immunosuppression. Peripheral blood for TCR sequencing was drawn from every dose cohort at baseline, at cycle 4 day 1 and at cycle 7 day 1. Samples came from an open-label, multicenter, first-in-human phase I dose-escalation trial of ivuxolimab. Adults with locally advanced or metastatic head and neck squamous cell, hepatocellular, melanoma or renal cell carcinoma were enrolled in the trial. Before TCR sequencing, CD4+ T cells and CD8+ T cells were sorted from peripheral blood as separate populations. Genomic DNA was isolated from the sorted cells so that the TCRbeta CDR3 region could be sequenced. The immunoSEQ Assay was used to sequence the TCRbeta CDR3 regions. The clones in this table, taken by TCRdb from immuneACCESS, are in-frame only. Not every clone is retained; where verified, under half of the shortfall comes from an unresolved V gene, and the cause of the rest is unknown. In all, the sample holds around 60,000 clones, and more than 65% of those were seen once. The biggest ten clones account for 5% to 7.5% of the sample.

In the germline V gene (reference sequence), CDR1 corresponds to SEHNR and CDR2 to FQNEAQ. Trimming takes 9 bases from V and 2 bases from J, and the germline ends sit 11 bases apart. The CDR3 runs 13 amino acids, cysteine and phenylalanine included. The read is trimmed to its CDR3 DNA, 39 bases read in frame from base 1. Overall results and qualifications from the work: In partial responders in the 0.1-3.0 mg/kg groups, normalized peripheral clonal expansion was found to be among the lowest, especially among CD8+ T cells. Low levels of normalized T-cell clonal expansion were also seen in some patients who did not respond. Which antigens the clonally expanded peripheral T cells were specific for was not determined. After ivuxolimab, more expanded clones were found on average in CD8+ T cells than in CD4+ T cells. At doses of 0.1 to 3.0 mg/kg, clonal expansion of both CD4+ and CD8+ T cells in blood was seen between baseline and week 6.

About this clone itself: Its antigen specificity is not known. Base quality data are lacking; no much larger clone is found one base away.

The sequenced sample was CD4+ or CD8+ T cells sorted from blood, obtained in a trial of the OX40 agonist ivuxolimab. The chain was built from TRBV7-9 and TRBJ1-3; the D segment could be TRBD1, given 5 matching bases. The receptor's source is an adult with an advanced solid tumor such as melanoma, head and neck, liver or kidney cancer. Here is the DNA: TGTGCCAGTCGCCAGGGAACTGGAAACACCATATATTTT. It is translated as CASRQGTGNTIYF.